Included here is one T cell receptor beta chain sequence, with context. Germline-derived CDR1 and CDR2 are MNHNS and SASEGT. V shed 5 bases and J shed 1 base, with 11 bases lying between them. The CDR3 spans 15 residues. This record comes from a study of cytomegalovirus exposure and HLA in healthy donors. PCR employed 60 Vbeta and 13 Jbeta primers. Data came from immunoSEQ multiplex PCR; TCRdb stores just in-frame clones and leaves some out. In the table there are 95,000 to 150,000 clones, about 8.6% of which are singletons. Material: PBMCs. The sequence came from a woman aged 40-49 years in good health and CMV-seropositive. The chain recombines TRBV6-1 with TRBJ2-2, with D possibly matching TRBD2 (5 bases). CDR3 bases: TGTGCCAGCAGTCAGGAACTAGTGAACACCGGGGAGCTGTTTTTT. It translates to CASSQELVNTGELFF.